This T cell receptor beta chain is drawn from a study of OX40 agonist ivuxolimab in advanced cancers. Overall study results and limits: With doses of 0.1-3.0 mg/kg, partial responders showed among the lowest clonal expansion.

Concerning this clone: Its antigen remains unidentified.

Some clones are missing from TCRdb's copy, which holds only in-frame ones; the method was immunoSEQ multiplex PCR. The sample shows over 55,000 clones, roughly 89% of them seen only once. The V segment lost 0 bases and the J segment 7 bases; nucleotides outside the gene matches: 7. This CDR3 spans 16 amino acids. CDR1 MGHRA and CDR2 YSYEKL come from the germline V gene. This material consisted of CD4+ or CD8+ T cells sorted from blood, taken in a trial of the OX40 agonist ivuxolimab. The chain employs TRBV4-1 and TRBJ2-1; the match to TRBD2 covers 9 bases. This TCR was recovered from an adult with an advanced solid tumor such as melanoma, head and neck, liver or kidney cancer. CDR3 sequence: CASSQEKAGGPNEQFF. CDR3 nucleotides: TGCGCCAGCAGCCAAGAAAAGGCGGGAGGGCCAAATGAGCAGTTCTTC.